These 31 T cell receptor beta chains originate from one sample sequenced in a study of identical twins. TCRdb used MiXCR to reprocess the 5' RACE reads, holding one entry per CDR3 protein. In the table there are around 280,000 distinct CDR3 sequences, approximately 8.5% of which are singletons. These same records also appear under a second study, on yellow fever vaccine responses in identical twins.

The material sequenced was memory (CD45RO+) T cells sorted from blood. The receptors were sampled from a woman younger than 35 in good health.

The chain carries TRBV18 and TRBJ1-5, with 7 bases matching TRBD1. The CDR3 covers 17 residues. The trim removed 2 bases at V and 3 bases at J, leaving 10 bases unmatched. The V gene's germline CDR1 is KGHSH and CDR2 LQKENI. DNA of the CDR3: TGTGCCAGCTCACCATCCGGGACAGCGCGGTTCAATCAGCCCCAGCATTTT. Its translation is CASSPSGTARFNQPQHF. The full variable domain, with the rest looked up from reference TRBV18 and TRBJ1-5, is NAGVMQNPRHLVRRRGQEARLRCSPMKGHSHVYWYRQLPEEGLKFMVYLQKENIIDESGMPKERFSAEFPKEGPSILRIQQVVRGDSAAYFCASSPSGTARFNQPQHFGDGTRLSIL.

This chain links TRBV6-1 with TRBJ2-1; 8 positions match TRBD1. This CDR3 has 14 amino acids. The junction had 8 bases not matched to a gene; V was cut back by 6 bases and J by 7 bases. Germline CDR1 MNHNS, CDR2 SASEGT. The CDR3 spells CASRRTGFVNEQFF. The CDR3 nucleotides are TGTGCCAGCAGAAGGACAGGGTTTGTTAATGAGCAGTTCTTC.

V and J are TRBV3-1 and TRBJ1-6; D not resolved. This CDR3 spans 15 amino acids. CDR1 and CDR2 from the germline V gene are LGHDT and YNNKEL (reference sequence). Between the trimmed V and J ends, which lost 1 base and 7 bases, there was a span of 11 bases. CDR3 residues: CASSQGTAGNSPLHF. CDR3 sequence (DNA): TGTGCCAGCAGCCAAGGGACGGCTGGCAATTCACCCCTCCACTTT. The variable domain in full, completed from reference TRBV3-1 and TRBJ1-6, reads DTAVSQTPKYLVTQMGNDKSIKCEQNLGHDTMYWYKQDSKKFLKIMFSYNNKELIINETVPNRFSPKSPDKAHLNLHINSLELGDSAVYFCASSQGTAGNSPLHFGNGTRLTVT.

This clonotype was found many times. This chain uses TRBV10-2 with TRBJ2-7, with TRBD2 as a possible D gene (5 bases). The germline V gene has CDR1 WSHSY and CDR2 SAAADI. The CDR3 is made up of 12 amino acids. Trimming shortened V by 5 bases and J by 4 bases, and 9 bases separated the two germline ends. In nucleotides, the CDR3 is TGCGCCAGCAGTCTCCCGGGGTACGAGCAGTACGTC. As protein: CASSLPGYEQYV.

This clonotype has a count of ten or more. The genes are TRBV3-1 and TRBJ1-3; D is uncertain. The CDR3 sequence is 14 residues long. Germline V CDR1 and CDR2: LGHDT, YNNKEL (reference sequence). Trimming pared 1 base from V and 8 bases from J, leaving 12 bases between. CDR3 sequence reads: CASSQAGIRDTIYF. In DNA form, the CDR3 reads TGTGCCAGCAGCCAAGCGGGCATCCGAGACACCATATATTTT.

This clonotype appeared a few times. An end of the junction does not agree with germline; a read error may underlie this. The genes are TRBV6-1 and TRBJ2-1, with D perhaps assigned TRBD1 or TRBD2 (5 bases each). Per the germline V gene, CDR1 is MNHNS and CDR2 is SASEGT. The CDR3 is 13 amino acids. CDR3: CASSEFEGARGGF. CDR3 nucleotide sequence: TGTGCCAGCAGTGAATTCGAAGGGGCCAGAGGAGGATTC.

In this sample, this clonotype turned up a few times. The chain employs TRBV10-1 and TRBJ1-4; perhaps TRBD1 as D (5 bases). The CDR3 length is 15 residues. V dropped 0 bases and J dropped 8 bases, with 13 bases sitting between them. Germline CDR1 WNHNN, CDR2 SYGVQD (reference sequence). CDR3 sequence reads: CASSESAVGVEKLFF. Written as DNA, the CDR3 is TGCGCCAGCAGTGAGTCGGCTGTGGGGGTCGAAAAACTGTTTTTT.

This clonotype was seen a few times. V gene TRBV27 combines with J gene TRBJ1-2; unclear D gene. V was cut by 6 bases and J by 8 bases, with 16 bases left in between. This CDR3 has 13 amino acids. Germline V gene data show CDR1 as MNHEY and CDR2 as SMNVEV (reference sequence). Written as DNA, the CDR3 is TGTGCCAGCAGGTCGAATTCCCCGGGAGGCTACACCTTC. Translated: CASRSNSPGGYTF.

The chain employs TRBV5-1 and TRBJ1-6; no firm D call. CDR1 is SGHRS and CDR2 is YFSETQ in the germline V gene. Trimming removed 0 bases from V and 9 bases from J, with 13 bases in between. CDR3 length: 15 residues. DNA for the CDR3: TGCGCCAGCAGCTTGGCGGACGTTCTGGGTTCACCCCTCCACTTT. Protein sequence: CASSLADVLGSPLHF.

The gene calls are TRBV20-1 and TRBJ2-7; TRBD1 matches 7 bases. The germline V gene has CDR1 DFQATT and CDR2 SNEGSKA (reference sequence). V lost 3 bases and J lost 0; bases outside the gene matches: 8. This CDR3 has 15 residues. The CDR3 DNA follows: TGCAGTGCTAGTTCTCGACAGGGCTACTCCTACGAGCAGTACGTC. Amino acid sequence: CSASSRQGYSYEQYV.

This chain links TRBV12-3 or TRBV12-4 with TRBJ2-7; 8 positions agree with TRBD1. The CDR3 length is 15 residues. V lost 4 bases and J lost 3; bases outside the gene matches: 8. As DNA, the CDR3 is TGTGCCAGCAGTTCCCGCTGGACAGGGAACTACGAGCAGTACTTC. Residues: CASSSRWTGNYEQYF.

The chain carries TRBV5-8 and TRBJ2-7; D is tentatively TRBD1 or TRBD2 (5 bases each). The CDR3 has 15 residues. V lost 4 bases and J 7 bases, leaving 21 bases between the germline ends. CDR1 is SGHTS, CDR2 YDEGEE, per germline. This CDR3 reads CASSTRDPRSTEQYF. The CDR3 DNA reads as TGTGCCAGCAGCACCCGGGACCCCAGGTCTACGGAGCAGTACTTC.

This rearrangement joins TRBV20-1 to TRBJ2-6; D is ambiguous. V was shortened by 0 bases and J by 5 bases, with 8 bases between the two germline ends. Per the germline V gene, CDR1 is DFQATT and CDR2 is SNEGSKA (reference sequence). There are 14 residues in the CDR3. The CDR3 loop reads CSARDSGWANVLTF. CDR3 sequence (DNA): TGCAGTGCTAGAGATTCAGGCTGGGCCAACGTCCTGACTTTC.

The chain links TRBV28 to TRBJ1-1, with D unclear. V shed 3 bases and J shed 2 bases, with 13 bases lying between them. CDR1 and CDR2 from the germline V gene are MDHEN and SYDVKM. The CDR3 is 15 residues long. CDR3 sequence: CASSFSTRVNTEAFF. The CDR3 bases are TGTGCCAGCAGTTTCTCAACCCGGGTCAACACTGAAGCTTTCTTT.

The chain has TRBV20-1 and TRBJ2-1; 10 bases fit TRBD2. Losses at the gene ends were 5 bases for V and 3 bases for J; bases not matched to a gene: 7. The CDR3 extends over 15 amino acids. Germline loops: CDR1 DFQATT, CDR2 SNEGSKA (reference sequence). Here the CDR3 reads CSAPPSGGFYNEQFF. The CDR3 DNA is TGCAGTGCTCCCCCTAGCGGGGGATTCTACAATGAGCAGTTCTTC.

This clonotype was found many times. The genes are TRBV5-6 and TRBJ2-1, with 10 bases aligning to TRBD1. Germline V CDR1 and CDR2: SGHDT, YYEEEE. V lost 4 bases, J lost 6 bases, and 10 bases stayed unmatched. The CDR3 extends over 16 amino acids. CDR3 amino acids: CASSGLPGTGVNEQFF. The CDR3 DNA follows: TGTGCCAGCAGCGGGCTTCCCGGGACAGGGGTCAATGAGCAGTTCTTC. Full variable domain (missing parts from reference TRBV5-6 and TRBJ2-1): DAGVTQSPTHLIKTRGQQVTLRCSPKSGHDTVSWYQQALGQGPQFIFQYYEEEERQRGNFPDRFSGHQFPNYSSELNVNALLLGDSALYLCASSGLPGTGVNEQFFGPGTRLTVL.

A remark on this clonotype: Given a much more abundant clone one base away, this may be a read error. This rearrangement joins TRBV12-3 or TRBV12-4 to TRBJ2-5; 10 positions match TRBD2. With V trimmed by 8 bases and J by 5 bases, 8 bases remained unmatched. The CDR3 is 14 amino acids. CDR3 sequence: CASGRAGGLETQYF. CDR3 bases: TGTGCCAGCGGTAGAGCGGGAGGGCTGGAGACCCAGTACTTC.

The genes are TRBV20-1 and TRBJ2-3, with D possibly matching TRBD2 (6 bases). Trimming cost V 1 base and J 2 bases, with 16 bases left between them. This CDR3 has 16 residues. Germline values: CDR1 DFQATT, CDR2 SNEGSKA (reference sequence). The CDR3 coding sequence is TGCAGTGCTAGAGTTTTGGCGGGAACTCTCACAGATACGCAGTATTTT. As protein: CSARVLAGTLTDTQYF.

At least ten counts were recorded for this clonotype. This sequence joins TRBV24-1 and TRBJ2-1; perhaps TRBD1 as D (5 bases). The CDR3 has 16 residues. The V and J ends lost 1 base and 5 bases respectively, with 14 bases between them. Looked up from germline, CDR1 is KGHDR and CDR2 is SFDVKD. The CDR3 DNA follows: TGTGCCACCAGTGATTTCAAGGGGCTAAGGGACAATGAGCAGTTCTTC. It specifies CATSDFKGLRDNEQFF.

In nucleotides, the CDR3 is TGTGCCAGCAGCTCAACTTCGGGACTACCCCAAGAGACCCAGTACTTC. Residues: CASSSTSGLPQETQYF. The V and J genes are TRBV7-2 and TRBJ2-5; 7 bases match TRBD2. The CDR3 loop spans 16 amino acids. V lost 4 bases, J lost 1 base, and 9 bases stayed unmatched. Germline V lookup: CDR1 SGHTA, CDR2 FQGNSA. The full variable domain, in which reference TRBV7-2 and TRBJ2-5 provide the parts outside the CDR3, is GAGVSQSPSNKVTEKGKDVELRCDPISGHTALYWYRQSLGQGLEFLIYFQGNSAPDKSGLPSDRFSAERTGGSVSTLTIQRTQQEDSAVYLCASSSTSGLPQETQYFGPGTRLLVL.

The V gene is TRBV27, the J gene TRBJ2-6; the match to TRBD1 covers 9 bases. V was pared by 6 bases and J by 3 bases, with 12 bases of the junction left unmatched. CDR1 MNHEY and CDR2 SMNVEV come from the germline V gene (reference sequence). This CDR3 has 18 residues. The CDR3 nucleotides read TGTGCCAGCAGCCCAACCACAGGGGGCGCTTATGGGGCCAACGTCCTGACTTTC. This encodes CASSPTTGGAYGANVLTF.

There are many counts of this clonotype. The chain uses TRBV2 and TRBJ2-7, with 7 bases identical to TRBD1. The germline V gene has CDR1 SNHLY and CDR2 FYNNEI. The length of the CDR3 is 13 residues. Trimming removed 8 bases from V and 1 base from J; junction bases left unmatched: 5. Here the CDR3 DNA reads TGTGCCAGCGAACAGGGGTTTTCCTACGAGCAGTACTTC. Its protein is CASEQGFSYEQYF.

This clonotype occurred many times. The gene calls are TRBV6-1 and TRBJ1-5; 7 positions match TRBD1. Trimming cost V 7 bases and J 5 bases; bases outside gene matches: 8. Germline values: CDR1 MNHNS, CDR2 SASEGT. The CDR3 totals 14 residues. The CDR3 bases are TGTGCCAGCAAAAGGACAGGAGGGGATCAGCCCCAGCATTTT. It yields the protein CASKRTGGDQPQHF.

This clonotype turned up a few times. The CDR3 reads CASSPPGPSNTGELFF. CDR3 nucleotides: TGTGCCAGCTCACCACCGGGACCCTCGAACACCGGGGAGCTGTTTTTT. The chain recombines TRBV18 with TRBJ2-2, with D tentatively TRBD1 or TRBD2 (5 bases each). Germline CDR1 reads KGHSH; CDR2 reads LQKENI. Trimming stripped 0 bases from V and 0 bases from J, with 8 bases between. The CDR3 has 16 residues.

J is TRBJ2-5 and V is TRBV20-1; TRBD2 is a possible D gene (5 bases). Germline-derived CDR1 and CDR2 are DFQATT and SNEGSKA (reference sequence). The V gene lost 5 bases and the J gene lost 3 bases, with 10 bases spanning the gap. The CDR3 is 12 residues long. This CDR3 is CSAPDLKETQYF. The CDR3 nucleotides read TGCAGTGCTCCGGACTTAAAAGAGACCCAGTACTTC.

The chain employs TRBV10-3 and TRBJ1-1; possible D gene TRBD1, 5 bases. V gave up 10 bases and J gave up 6 bases, with 24 bases separating them. Germline CDR1 ENHRY, CDR2 SYGVKD. The CDR3 consists of 15 residues. In DNA, the CDR3 is TGTGCCACATCCCATAGGAAGGACACCTTTTCTGAAGCTTTCTTT. Its protein product is CATSHRKDTFSEAFF.

The chain carries TRBV6-4 and TRBJ2-2, with D possibly matching TRBD1 (6 bases). Trimming shortened V by 3 bases and J by 7 bases, and 12 bases separated the two germline ends. This CDR3 has 14 residues. Germline CDR1 reads MRHNA; CDR2 reads SNTAGT. DNA of the CDR3: TGTGCCAGCAGTGATTCGGCGACAGGCGGGGAGCTGTTTTTT. Translation gives CASSDSATGGELFF.

This clonotype was counted at least ten times. The chain uses TRBV12-3 or TRBV12-4 and TRBJ1-4; no reliable D call. Between the trimmed V and J ends, which lost 6 bases and 1 base, there was a span of 12 bases. The CDR3 length is 15 residues. The CDR3 DNA sequence: TGTGCCAGCAGCCGGCTCAGGTTAACTAATGAAAAACTGTTTTTT. It translates to CASSRLRLTNEKLFF.

The chain carries TRBV28 and TRBJ2-2; D gene uncertain. Trimming took 5 bases from V and 0 from J, leaving 7 bases between them. The CDR3 contains 14 residues. The germline CDR1 and CDR2 sequences are MDHEN and SYDVKM. The CDR3 sequence: CASSPTSNTGELFF. CDR3 DNA sequence: TGTGCCAGCAGTCCTACGTCGAACACCGGGGAGCTGTTTTTT.

The table lists this clonotype with a few counts. V and J are TRBV5-1 and TRBJ2-3; maybe TRBD2 (6 bases). The CDR3 is made up of 16 amino acids. With 0 bases removed from V and 1 base from J, the gap between germline ends came to 12 bases. The germline V gene has CDR1 SGHRS and CDR2 YFSETQ. The CDR3 spells CASSLGRGIGTDTQYF. The CDR3 DNA is TGCGCCAGCAGCTTGGGACGGGGGATAGGCACAGATACGCAGTATTTT.

The chain joins TRBV20-1 to TRBJ2-1, with 8 bases matching TRBD2. After removal of 6 bases from V and 2 bases from J, the junction contained 0 bases not matched to a gene. The germline V gene has CDR1 DFQATT and CDR2 SNEGSKA (reference sequence). The length of the CDR3 is 12 residues. CDR3 sequence (DNA): TGCAGTGCCGGGAGGGCCTACAATGAGCAGTTCTTC. Translating it yields CSAGRAYNEQFF.